The 32 T cell receptor beta chains given below trace back to one sample, sequenced in a study of T cells in Graves' hyperthyroidism and ophthalmopathy. Researchers took RNA transcripts and amplified the TCR beta CDR3 regions from them. The HTBI primer set served for first-round RT-PCR of the TCR CDR3. TCRdb re-analysed the multiplex PCR reads in MiXCR, keeping a single row per CDR3 protein. This table has hundreds of thousands of distinct CDR3 sequences, about 15% appearing once. Sequencing used blood. These TCRs come from a woman in her twenties or thirties with Graves' hyperthyroidism.

This clonotype was detected a few times. The chain is built from TRBV20-1 and TRBJ2-1; 11 nucleotides match TRBD2. Trimming cost V 2 bases and J 4 bases; bases outside gene matches: 7. Germline V gene data show CDR1 as DFQATT and CDR2 as SNEGSKA (reference sequence). The CDR3 totals 16 residues. The CDR3 DNA reads as TGCAGTGCTAGATTAGGGACTAGCGGACTTTACAATGAGCAGTTCTTC. Residues: CSARLGTSGLYNEQFF.

This clonotype was seen many times. This chain links TRBV20-1 with TRBJ2-1; D may match TRBD1 or TRBD2 (5 bases each). Trimming took 6 bases from V and 0 from J, leaving 15 bases between them. Germline CDR1 DFQATT, CDR2 SNEGSKA (reference sequence). This CDR3 is built from 15 residues. CDR3 nucleotides: TGCAGTGCCACGGGGACCAGGAGCTCCTACAATGAGCAGTTCTTC. Its protein product is CSATGTRSSYNEQFF.

The sample holds many counts of this clonotype. This chain joins TRBV6-1 and TRBJ2-7; the D is unclear. Per germline, CDR1 MNHNS and CDR2 SASEGT. V was trimmed by 10 bases and J by 0 bases, leaving 7 bases between them. CDR3 length: 11 residues. The CDR3 nucleotides are TGTGCCACTCGACGCTCCTACGAGCAGTACTTC. It codes for CATRRSYEQYF.

This clonotype was observed many times. The chain couples TRBV30 to TRBJ1-2, with D hard to call. Trimming took off 1 base at V and 4 bases at J, with 7 bases between the two ends. The CDR3 has 12 residues. Looked up from germline, CDR1 is GTSNPN and CDR2 is SVGIG (reference sequence). CDR3 residues: CAWSAGSYGYTF. In nucleotides, the CDR3 is TGTGCCTGGAGTGCGGGCAGCTATGGCTACACCTTC.

This clonotype came up a few times. The rearrangement uses TRBV10-3 and TRBJ2-2; possible D gene TRBD2, 5 bases. The CDR3 is 14 amino acids. Germline V gene sequence: CDR1 ENHRY, CDR2 SYGVKD. V lost 6 bases to trimming and J lost 1 base, with 9 bases between them. The CDR3 region has the DNA TGTGCCATCAGAGGGAGCTGGAACACCGGGGAGCTGTTTTTT. It yields the protein CAIRGSWNTGELFF.

As for this clonotype: A much larger clone differs by one base, so this may be a read error. This chain's CDR3 is CGATQSSGITYEQYF. DNA of the CDR3: TGCGGTGCTACACAATCTAGCGGGATCACCTACGAGCAGTACTTC. The V gene is TRBV20-1, the J gene TRBJ2-7; 9 bases fit TRBD2. The V gene's germline CDR1 is DFQATT and CDR2 SNEGSKA (reference sequence). This CDR3 comprises 15 residues.

There are many counts of this clonotype. The chain couples TRBV20-1 to TRBJ2-1; 11 nucleotides match TRBD2. Per germline, CDR1 DFQATT and CDR2 SNEGSKA (reference sequence). V lost 3 bases and J lost 2; bases outside the gene matches: 6. The CDR3 extends over 16 amino acids. CDR3 nucleotides: TGCAGTGCTAGCTCCCTGACTAGCGGGACCTACAATGAGCAGTTCTTC. This translates into CSASSLTSGTYNEQFF.

This clonotype was counted at least ten times. The rearrangement uses TRBV30 and TRBJ2-4; no clear D. Trimming pared 2 bases from V and 0 bases from J, leaving 5 bases between. Germline values: CDR1 GTSNPN, CDR2 SVGIG (reference sequence). The CDR3 is 13 amino acids. CDR3 bases: TGTGCCTGGAGTTTGTTAGCCAAAAACATTCAGTACTTC. Its protein product is CAWSLLAKNIQYF.

This clonotype was found a few times. The rearrangement joins TRBV20-1 to TRBJ2-7; the match to TRBD1 covers 7 bases. CDR3 length: 15 amino acids. V lost 0 bases, J lost 2 bases, and 7 bases stayed unmatched. Germline values: CDR1 DFQATT, CDR2 SNEGSKA (reference sequence). The DNA of the CDR3 is TGCAGTGCTAGAGATAGGACAGGAACTCCCTACGAGCAGTACTTC. This encodes CSARDRTGTPYEQYF.

This clonotype was detected a few times. V usage is TRBV3-1 and J usage is TRBJ2-1, with D possibly being TRBD2 (6 bases). CDR1 LGHDT and CDR2 YNNKEL come from the germline V gene (reference sequence). The CDR3 runs 14 residues. V was cut by 3 bases and J by 7 bases, with 13 bases left in between. CDR3 nucleotide sequence: TGTGCCAGCAGCCATTCGACCGGGAGTAATGAGCAGTTCTTC. It specifies CASSHSTGSNEQFF.

This clonotype was picked up many times. The V gene is TRBV15, the J gene TRBJ2-1, with TRBD2 identical over 13 bases. The CDR3 length is 15 residues. V trimming: 3 bases; J trimming: 8 bases; junction bases outside the gene matches: 4. Germline V gene lookup returns CDR1 LNHNV and CDR2 YYDKDF (reference sequence). CDR3 region: CATSRGLAGLDEQFF. The CDR3 coding sequence is TGTGCCACCAGCAGGGGACTAGCGGGATTAGATGAGCAGTTCTTC.

The chain carries TRBV20-1 and TRBJ2-7; 9 bases align to TRBD2. Germline V gene sequence: CDR1 DFQATT, CDR2 SNEGSKA (reference sequence). CDR3 size: 15 residues. The V segment lost 5 bases and the J segment 4 bases; nucleotides outside the gene matches: 12. Here the CDR3 DNA reads TGCAGTGCTCCCAAGGGCGGGAGGGCCGGGTACGAGCAGTACTTC. Protein: CSAPKGGRAGYEQYF.

In this sample, this clonotype turned up a few times. The J gene is TRBJ1-6, the V gene TRBV9; the D is unclear. Germline V gives CDR1 SGDLS, CDR2 YYNGEE. V was trimmed by 0 bases and J by 10 bases, leaving 8 bases between them. The CDR3 has 13 amino acids. CDR3 sequence (DNA): TGTGCCAGCAGCGTAGGTGGGAGCTCACCCCTCCACTTT. It yields the protein CASSVGGSSPLHF.

This clonotype has at least ten counts. V gene TRBV2 combines with J gene TRBJ2-5; 11 positions agree with TRBD2. Germline CDR1 SNHLY, CDR2 FYNNEI. V trimming: 4 bases; J trimming: 5 bases; junction bases outside the gene matches: 6. The CDR3 loop spans 15 amino acids. This CDR3 reads CASSVLAGGLETQYF. Written as DNA, the CDR3 is TGTGCCAGCAGTGTTCTAGCGGGAGGACTGGAGACCCAGTACTTC.

This clonotype was observed at least ten times. V usage is TRBV20-1 and J usage is TRBJ2-1, with 13 bases identical to TRBD2. Germline loops: CDR1 DFQATT, CDR2 SNEGSKA (reference sequence). This CDR3 spans 15 amino acids. Trimming took 1 base from V and 6 from J; bases not matched to a gene: 3. The CDR3 nucleotides read TGCAGTGCTAGAGGGGGACTAGCGGGGTCCAATGAGCAGTTCTTC. This gives the protein CSARGGLAGSNEQFF.

In the case of this clonotype: With a much larger clone just one base away, this may be a read error. The chain employs TRBV12-3 or TRBV12-4 and TRBJ2-5; D unresolved. The CDR3 sequence is 14 residues long. CDR3 bases: TGTGCCAGCAGTTTAATAGGTTATCAAGAGCCCCAGTACTTC. Residues: CASSLIGYQEPQYF.

This clonotype was recorded many times. Here the CDR3 DNA reads TGTGCCAGCAGTTTAACACAGGACAATTCACCCCTCCACTTT. Translation: CASSLTQDNSPLHF. V and J are TRBV28 and TRBJ1-6; a possible D gene is TRBD1 (5 bases). The germline gives CDR1 MDHEN, CDR2 SYDVKM. There are 14 residues in the CDR3. Between the trimmed V and J ends, which lost 2 bases and 7 bases, there was a span of 9 bases.

This clonotype was detected ten times or more. This chain links TRBV27 with TRBJ1-5; unclear D gene. CDR3 size: 10 residues. Germline CDR1 reads MNHEY; CDR2 reads SMNVEV (reference sequence). Trimming left V 10 bases short and J 7 bases short, with 8 bases between. CDR3 residues: CANMEQPQHF. CDR3 sequence (DNA): TGTGCCAACATGGAGCAGCCCCAGCATTTT.

This clonotype was detected only a few times. J is TRBJ2-3 and V is TRBV5-6; D may correspond to TRBD1 or TRBD2 (5 bases each). CDR1 and CDR2 (germline): SGHDT, YYEEEE. V lost 4 bases to trimming and J lost 11 bases, with 11 bases between them. The CDR3 loop spans 11 amino acids. The CDR3 DNA sequence: TGTGCCAGCAGCATGGGACCTCAGCAGTATTTT. This translates into CASSMGPQQYF.

This clonotype was recorded at least ten times. The rearrangement links TRBV28 to TRBJ1-2; no firm D call. This CDR3 contains 12 residues. Trimming left V 6 bases short and J 9 bases short, with 14 bases between. The V gene's germline CDR1 is MDHEN and CDR2 SYDVKM. The CDR3 loop reads CASSSLADRYTF. In DNA, the CDR3 is TGTGCCAGCAGCAGTCTTGCAGACCGCTACACCTTC.

The sample holds many counts of this clonotype. The rearrangement uses TRBV5-1 and TRBJ2-1, with 11 bases fitting TRBD2. The CDR3 is 19 amino acids. The germline CDR1 and CDR2 sequences are SGHRS and YFSETQ. V gave up 0 bases and J gave up 2 bases; unmatched junction bases: 10. The CDR3 sequence: CASSLGGSSGRATYNEQFF. CDR3 nucleotide sequence: TGCGCCAGCAGCTTGGGAGGTAGTAGCGGGAGGGCGACCTACAATGAGCAGTTCTTC.

This clonotype was detected many times. This chain connects TRBV7-9 to TRBJ1-1, with TRBD1 as a possible D gene (6 bases). The germline CDR1 and CDR2 sequences are SEHNR and FQNEAQ (reference sequence). V lost 3 bases to trimming and J lost 2 bases, with 10 bases between them. The CDR3 runs to 14 residues. The CDR3: CASSFVGGNTEAFF. The CDR3 DNA follows: TGTGCCAGCAGCTTCGTAGGGGGTAACACTGAAGCTTTCTTT.

This clonotype was detected many times. V is TRBV3-1 and J is TRBJ2-2, with D uncertain. CDR1 and CDR2 (germline): LGHDT, YNNKEL (reference sequence). The V end lost 3 bases, the J end lost 0 bases, and 17 bases lay between the germline ends. This CDR3 comprises 18 residues. CDR3 loop: CASSHRDPLYANTGELFF. The CDR3 region has the DNA TGTGCCAGCAGCCACCGCGACCCCCTGTACGCGAACACCGGGGAGCTGTTTTTT.

This clonotype has at least ten counts. This chain links TRBV12-3 or TRBV12-4 with TRBJ1-1; the match to TRBD1 covers 7 bases. The CDR3 totals 13 residues. Losses at the gene ends were 4 bases for V and 5 bases for J; bases not matched to a gene: 4. The CDR3 region is CASSSGDRTEAFF. DNA for the CDR3: TGTGCCAGCAGTTCGGGGGACAGAACTGAAGCTTTCTTT.

There are many counts of this clonotype. The chain carries TRBV20-1 and TRBJ2-1; 9 bases agree with TRBD2. From germline, CDR1 is DFQATT and CDR2 SNEGSKA (reference sequence). Unmatched junction bases numbered 7, after V lost 6 bases and J lost 7 bases. The CDR3 consists of 13 residues. Here the CDR3 reads CSAPRAGGNEQFF. Written as DNA, the CDR3 is TGCAGTGCCCCGAGGGCGGGAGGGAATGAGCAGTTCTTC.

The chain combines TRBV6-9 with TRBJ2-3; the D call may be TRBD1 or TRBD2 (6 bases each). The germline CDR1 and CDR2 sequences are MNHGY and SVAAGI. The germline V and J ends were trimmed by 3 bases and 2 bases, with 15 bases remaining between them. This CDR3 is 16 amino acids long. CDR3 amino acids: CASSYPLGGPTDTQYF. Here the CDR3 DNA reads TGTGCCAGCAGTTACCCGCTGGGGGGCCCCACAGATACGCAGTATTTT.

This clonotype occurred many times. The V and J genes are TRBV15 and TRBJ2-4; no clear D. Between the trimmed V and J ends, which lost 8 bases and 1 base, there was a span of 9 bases. The CDR3 spans 13 residues. Germline CDR1 and CDR2: LNHNV and YYDKDF (reference sequence). CDR3 loop: CATSDGAKNIQYF. The CDR3 coding sequence is TGTGCCACCTCGGACGGGGCCAAAAACATTCAGTACTTC.

This clonotype was seen ten or more times. V usage is TRBV28 and J usage is TRBJ2-5; D is unclear. This CDR3 is 11 amino acids long. Per germline, CDR1 MDHEN and CDR2 SYDVKM. V lost 7 bases, J lost 3 bases, and 6 bases lay in between. CDR3: CASKIEETQYF. CDR3 nucleotide sequence: TGTGCCAGCAAGATAGAAGAGACCCAGTACTTC.

In this sample, this clonotype turned up many times. The genes are TRBV24-1 and TRBJ1-5, with TRBD1 identical over 12 bases. V shed 3 bases, J shed 9 bases, and the junction held 8 bases outside the gene matches. The length of the CDR3 is 16 residues. Germline V gene data show CDR1 as KGHDR and CDR2 as SFDVKD. The CDR3 region has the DNA TGTGCCACCAGTGATGGGGGACAGGGGGCCAGCGGGCCCCAGCATTTT. Protein sequence: CATSDGGQGASGPQHF.

The rearrangement links TRBV20-1 to TRBJ2-2; D might be TRBD1 (6 bases). The CDR3 sequence is 15 residues long. Deletions cut 2 bases from V and 4 bases from J, with 14 bases between. The germline gives CDR1 DFQATT, CDR2 SNEGSKA (reference sequence). In DNA, the CDR3 is TGCAGTGCTAGACTGGCAGGGGCTGTCACCGGGGAGCTGTTTTTT. Encoded protein: CSARLAGAVTGELFF.

The sample holds many counts of this clonotype. This CDR3 is CASRTGTGNSGANVLTF. Written as DNA, the CDR3 is TGTGCCAGCAGGACCGGGACAGGGAACTCTGGGGCCAACGTCCTGACTTTC. This sequence joins TRBV2 and TRBJ2-6, with 9 bases aligning to TRBD1. The CDR3 totals 17 residues. After removal of 6 bases from V and 0 bases from J, the junction contained 6 bases not matched to a gene. CDR1 and CDR2 (germline): SNHLY, FYNNEI.

The V call is TRBV9, the J call TRBJ1-5; TRBD1 matches 8 bases. The V gene end was trimmed by 4 bases and the J gene end by 10 bases; junction bases not matched to a gene: 7. In germline, CDR1 is SGDLS, CDR2 YYNGEE. The CDR3 spans 13 residues. CDR3 residues: CASSSLTGAPQHF. DNA for the CDR3: TGTGCCAGCAGCTCTTTGACAGGGGCTCCCCAGCATTTT.